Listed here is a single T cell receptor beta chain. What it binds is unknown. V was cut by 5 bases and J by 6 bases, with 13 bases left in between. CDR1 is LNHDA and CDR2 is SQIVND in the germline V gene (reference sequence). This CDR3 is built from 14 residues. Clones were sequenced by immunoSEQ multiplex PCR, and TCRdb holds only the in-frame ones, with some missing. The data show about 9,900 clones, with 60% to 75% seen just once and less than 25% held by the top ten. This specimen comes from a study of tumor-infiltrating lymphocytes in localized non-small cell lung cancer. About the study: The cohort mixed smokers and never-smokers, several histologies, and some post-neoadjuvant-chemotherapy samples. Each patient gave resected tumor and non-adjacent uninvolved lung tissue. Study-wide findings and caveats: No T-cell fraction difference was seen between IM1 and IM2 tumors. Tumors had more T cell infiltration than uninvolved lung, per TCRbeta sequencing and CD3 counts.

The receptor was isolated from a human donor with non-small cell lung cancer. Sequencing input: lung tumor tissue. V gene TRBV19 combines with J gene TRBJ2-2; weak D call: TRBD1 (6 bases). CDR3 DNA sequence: TGTGCCAGTAGTGATACCAACAGGGCCGGGGAGCTGTTTTTT. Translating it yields CASSDTNRAGELFF.